Given below is one T cell receptor (beta chain) in context. Its antigen is not identified. The CDR3 has 15 amino acids. Losses at the gene ends were 4 bases for V and 6 bases for J; bases not matched to a gene: 9. The germline gives CDR1 SGDLS, CDR2 YYNGEE. The sample comes from a study of cytomegalovirus exposure and HLA in healthy donors. Study-wide results and limits: In vitro assays verified that a few CMV-associated chains recognized CMV antigens specifically. TCR beta chain V- and J-gene trimming was linked, in a later analysis, to a missense variant in DCLRE1C.

The PCR made use of 60 Vbeta and 13 Jbeta primers. Profiled with immunoSEQ multiplex PCR; TCRdb holds only in-frame clones, not every one. The table lists hundreds of thousands of clones, approximately 68% of them singletons. Sequenced sample: PBMCs. The chain uses TRBV9 and TRBJ2-1, with 8 bases fitting TRBD2. This clonotype was sampled from a woman in her 30s in good health and CMV-seronegative. The CDR3 bases are TGTGCCAGCAGCTCTCGGGACGGGAGGGGCAATGAGCAGTTCTTC. This encodes CASSSRDGRGNEQFF.